This is a list of T cell receptor beta chains from one sample in a study of blood T cell repertoires in COVID-19. Using immunoSEQ multiplex PCR, the repertoire was profiled, and TCRdb retains in-frame clones only, with some absent. Of 91,000 or so clones detected, around 90% appear once; the ten largest clones hold over 3.5%. Sample: peripheral blood. Receptors were obtained from a woman aged 50 to 60 in a cohort sampled during active COVID-19. Both conserved end residues are part of each CDR3. D genes are given only for firm matches. Not all rows give a size; the values are once, few, many and, for expanded clones, a class.

abundance: .
d_gene: .
v_gene: TRBV28
j_gene: TRBJ2-3
CDR3nt: TGTGCCAGCAGTTTAGGAGGGTCCGGACGAGATACGCAGTATTTT
CDR3aa: CASSLGGSGRDTQYF

abundance: .
d_gene: TRBD2
v_gene: TRBV18
j_gene: TRBJ2-5
CDR3nt: TGTGCCAGCTCGCAGCATCGGACTAGCGGGGGGCAGGGGACCCAGTACTTC
CDR3aa: CASSQHRTSGGQGTQYF

abundance: once
d_gene: .
v_gene: TRBV6-6
j_gene: TRBJ1-4
CDR3nt: TGTGCCAGCAGTCCTCGTACAGGCCCAACGGGTATAAGGGAAAAACTGTTTTTT
CDR3aa: CASSPRTGPTGIREKLFF

abundance: .
d_gene: .
v_gene: TRBV6-5
j_gene: TRBJ2-7
CDR3nt: TGTGCCAGCAGCGAGCGAGGAAGCTCCTACGAGCAGTACTTC
CDR3aa: CASSERGSSYEQYF

abundance: .
d_gene: .
v_gene: TRBV12-3/TRBV12-4
j_gene: TRBJ2-3
CDR3nt: TGTGCCAGCAGTCCCCGCAGAGATACGCAGTATTTT
CDR3aa: CASSPRRDTQYF

abundance: .
d_gene: .
v_gene: TRBV5-1
j_gene: TRBJ2-1
CDR3nt: TGCGCCAGCAGCTTACCGGACGGGAACAATGAGCAGTTCTTC
CDR3aa: CASSLPDGNNEQFF

abundance: .
d_gene: .
v_gene: TRBV12-3/TRBV12-4
j_gene: TRBJ1-1
CDR3nt: TGTGCCAGCAGTTTCCTAGGGGTCCGTGGGGCTTTCTTT
CDR3aa: CASSFLGVRGAFF

abundance: .
d_gene: TRBD1
v_gene: TRBV5-6
j_gene: TRBJ2-3
CDR3nt: TGTGCCAGCAGCTCCCGGGACAGGCTCACAGATACGCAGTATTTT
CDR3aa: CASSSRDRLTDTQYF

abundance: .
d_gene: TRBD1
v_gene: TRBV6-5
j_gene: TRBJ1-2
CDR3nt: TGTGCCAGCAGCCAGGGACAGACCTATGGCTACACCTTC
CDR3aa: CASSQGQTYGYTF

abundance: .
d_gene: .
v_gene: TRBV7-3
j_gene: TRBJ2-1
CDR3nt: TGTGCCAGCAGCTCTCCAGCCGGGTCCAATGAGCAGTTCTTC
CDR3aa: CASSSPAGSNEQFF

abundance: few
d_gene: .
v_gene: TRBV6-5
j_gene: TRBJ2-7
CDR3nt: TGTGCCAGCAGTTACTCGTTCTCAGACTACGAGCAGTACTTC
CDR3aa: CASSYSFSDYEQYF

abundance: .
d_gene: TRBD1
v_gene: TRBV2
j_gene: TRBJ2-4
CDR3nt: TGTGCCAGCAGTGAACGGGTAGGGACAGGGCACTTC
CDR3aa: CASSERVGTGHF

abundance: .
d_gene: TRBD2
v_gene: TRBV11-2
j_gene: TRBJ2-5
CDR3nt: TGTGCCAGCAGCTTAGGGATAGCGGGGGGAAGAGAGACCCAGTACTTC
CDR3aa: CASSLGIAGGRETQYF

abundance: .
d_gene: .
v_gene: TRBV4-1
j_gene: TRBJ2-2
CDR3nt: TGCGCCAGCAGTCAGGGTCAGGGTGGGAACACCGGGGAGCTGTTTTTT
CDR3aa: CASSQGQGGNTGELFF

abundance: .
d_gene: TRBD1
v_gene: TRBV2
j_gene: TRBJ2-5
CDR3nt: TGTGCCAGCAGTGAGGACAGGGGATCTCAAGAGACCCAGTACTTC
CDR3aa: CASSEDRGSQETQYF

abundance: .
d_gene: .
v_gene: TRBV11-3
j_gene: TRBJ2-7
CDR3nt: TGTGCCAGCAGCTTGACAGACTACGAGCAGTACTTC
CDR3aa: CASSLTDYEQYF

abundance: .
d_gene: .
v_gene: TRBV5-1
j_gene: TRBJ1-2
CDR3nt: TGCGCCAGCAGCTTGTTACAGGGCAAGGATGGCTACACCTTC
CDR3aa: CASSLLQGKDGYTF

abundance: .
d_gene: TRBD2
v_gene: TRBV5-6
j_gene: TRBJ2-2
CDR3nt: TGTGCCAGCAGCTTAGGACTAGCAAGGGTACGGGCCGGGGAGCTGTTTTTT
CDR3aa: CASSLGLARVRAGELFF

abundance: .
d_gene: TRBD1
v_gene: TRBV5-5
j_gene: TRBJ2-5
CDR3nt: TGTGCCAGCAGCTTGCAAGCAGGGGGCTGGGAGACCCAGTACTTC
CDR3aa: CASSLQAGGWETQYF

abundance: .
d_gene: .
v_gene: TRBV15
j_gene: TRBJ1-3
CDR3nt: TGTGCCACCAGCAGAGATCCGACTTACTCTGGAAACACCATATATTTT
CDR3aa: CATSRDPTYSGNTIYF

abundance: .
d_gene: .
v_gene: TRBV4-1
j_gene: TRBJ1-1
CDR3nt: TGCGCCAGCAGCCAAGTGGACAGGAACACTGAAGCTTTCTTT
CDR3aa: CASSQVDRNTEAFF

abundance: .
d_gene: .
v_gene: TRBV7-9
j_gene: TRBJ2-7
CDR3nt: TGTGCCAGCAGCCCATCCGGGACATCTTACGAGCAGTACTTC
CDR3aa: CASSPSGTSYEQYF

abundance: .
d_gene: .
v_gene: TRBV27
j_gene: TRBJ1-4
CDR3nt: TGTGCCAGCCGACTACAGGGAGGGGGTGAAAAACTGTTTTTT
CDR3aa: CASRLQGGGEKLFF

abundance: .
d_gene: .
v_gene: TRBV4-2
j_gene: TRBJ2-3
CDR3nt: TGTGCCAGCAGCGAGGAGCGGTCCGGCGGTACAGATACGCAGTATTTT
CDR3aa: CASSEERSGGTDTQYF

abundance: .
d_gene: TRBD2
v_gene: TRBV4-1
j_gene: TRBJ2-2
CDR3nt: TGCGCCAGCAGCCAGCTTAGCGGGGGGGCCGGGGAGCTGTTTTTT
CDR3aa: CASSQLSGGAGELFF

abundance: .
d_gene: .
v_gene: TRBV28
j_gene: TRBJ2-5
CDR3nt: TGTGCCACCCAGTTTGGACAGGGACTACAAGAGACCCAGTACTTC
CDR3aa: CATQFGQGLQETQYF

abundance: .
d_gene: TRBD2
v_gene: TRBV7-9
j_gene: TRBJ2-3
CDR3nt: TGTGCCAGCAGCCCCGGGACTAGCGGGGAGGGGTCAGATACGCAGTATTTT
CDR3aa: CASSPGTSGEGSDTQYF

abundance: .
d_gene: TRBD1
v_gene: TRBV5-1
j_gene: TRBJ2-7
CDR3nt: TGCGCCAGCAGCCCCAGGACAGGGGGTGTGTCTTTAGGCTCCTACGAGCAGTACTTC
CDR3aa: CASSPRTGGVSLGSYEQYF

abundance: .
d_gene: .
v_gene: TRBV5-5
j_gene: TRBJ1-1
CDR3nt: TGTGCCAGCAGCCCCGGTCCGAACACTGAAGCTTTCTTT
CDR3aa: CASSPGPNTEAFF

abundance: .
d_gene: .
v_gene: TRBV2
j_gene: TRBJ1-1
CDR3nt: TGTGCCAGCAGCTTAGACCAGGGTGGAGCTTTCTTT
CDR3aa: CASSLDQGGAFF

abundance: .
d_gene: .
v_gene: TRBV2
j_gene: TRBJ1-2
CDR3nt: TGTGCCAGCAGTCTTTCGTATGGCTACACCTTC
CDR3aa: CASSLSYGYTF

abundance: once
d_gene: .
v_gene: TRBV19
j_gene: TRBJ1-4
CDR3nt: TGTGCCAGTAGTCGGGGGTCAACTAATGAAAAACTGTTTTTT
CDR3aa: CASSRGSTNEKLFF

abundance: .
d_gene: .
v_gene: TRBV7-3
j_gene: TRBJ2-3
CDR3nt: TGTGCCAGCAGCTTAAGCGGAGATACGCAGTATTTT
CDR3aa: CASSLSGDTQYF

abundance: .
d_gene: .
v_gene: TRBV28
j_gene: TRBJ2-7
CDR3nt: TGTGCCAGCAGTTCTGCCAGACAGGGAGGCTCCTACGAGCAGTACTTC
CDR3aa: CASSSARQGGSYEQYF

abundance: .
d_gene: .
v_gene: TRBV2
j_gene: TRBJ2-3
CDR3nt: TGTGCCAGCAGCGCGAACGCGGCAGATACGCAGTATTTT
CDR3aa: CASSANAADTQYF

abundance: .
d_gene: .
v_gene: TRBV29-1
j_gene: TRBJ2-7
CDR3nt: TGCAGCGGGATGGACACCTCAGAGCAGTACTTC
CDR3aa: CSGMDTSEQYF

abundance: few
d_gene: .
v_gene: TRBV5-4
j_gene: TRBJ1-1
CDR3nt: TGTGCCAGCAGCTTGGACAGATTGAACACTGAAGCTTTCTTT
CDR3aa: CASSLDRLNTEAFF

abundance: .
d_gene: TRBD1
v_gene: TRBV29-1
j_gene: TRBJ2-1
CDR3nt: TGCAGCTCGTCAGGGACAGCGAATCATTTCTCCTACAATGAGCAGTTCTTC
CDR3aa: CSSSGTANHFSYNEQFF

abundance: .
d_gene: .
v_gene: TRBV20-1
j_gene: TRBJ2-1
CDR3nt: TGCAGTGTCGGACCGGGGAATGAGCAGTTCTTC
CDR3aa: CSVGPGNEQFF

abundance: .
d_gene: .
v_gene: TRBV13
j_gene: TRBJ2-1
CDR3nt: TGTGCCAGCAGCCCAGAGAATCAGGGACGGGGGAACAATGAGCAGTTCTTC
CDR3aa: CASSPENQGRGNNEQFF

abundance: .
d_gene: .
v_gene: TRBV3-1/TRBV3-2
j_gene: TRBJ1-2
CDR3nt: TGTGCCAGCAGCCAAGATCGGGGAACTATCTATGGCTACACCTTC
CDR3aa: CASSQDRGTIYGYTF

abundance: .
d_gene: TRBD2
v_gene: TRBV5-1
j_gene: TRBJ2-1
CDR3nt: TGCGCCAGCAGCGAAGGCGGGGGCTACAATGAGCAGTTCTTC
CDR3aa: CASSEGGGYNEQFF

abundance: .
d_gene: TRBD2
v_gene: TRBV6-5
j_gene: TRBJ2-1
CDR3nt: TGTGCCAGCATCCCGGGACTAGCAGGGTATGAGCAGTTCTTC
CDR3aa: CASIPGLAGYEQFF

abundance: .
d_gene: .
v_gene: TRBV28
j_gene: TRBJ2-7
CDR3nt: TGTGCCAGCAGTTCAGGGGCACCCGGGGACTACGAGCAGTACTTC
CDR3aa: CASSSGAPGDYEQYF

abundance: .
d_gene: TRBD1
v_gene: TRBV2
j_gene: TRBJ1-2
CDR3nt: TGTGCCAGCAGCTACACAGGGGTATTGGGTGGCTACACCTTC
CDR3aa: CASSYTGVLGGYTF

abundance: .
d_gene: .
v_gene: TRBV10-1
j_gene: TRBJ1-1
CDR3nt: TGCGCCAGCAGTGAGTCGGGGGGGGCGCCGACTGAAGCTTTCTTT
CDR3aa: CASSESGGAPTEAFF

abundance: .
d_gene: TRBD2
v_gene: TRBV18
j_gene: TRBJ2-7
CDR3nt: TGTGCCAGCTCCCTCACACTAGCGGGAGTAGGGTACGAGCAGTACTTC
CDR3aa: CASSLTLAGVGYEQYF

abundance: once
d_gene: TRBD1
v_gene: TRBV5-6
j_gene: TRBJ2-7
CDR3nt: TGTGCCAGCAGCTCCCCCTGGGGACAGACCTACGAGCAGTACTTC
CDR3aa: CASSSPWGQTYEQYF

abundance: .
d_gene: TRBD1
v_gene: TRBV28
j_gene: TRBJ1-1
CDR3nt: TGTGCCAGCAGGACTGGACAGGGGAACACTGAAGCTTTCTTT
CDR3aa: CASRTGQGNTEAFF

abundance: once
d_gene: TRBD1
v_gene: TRBV11-2
j_gene: TRBJ1-1
CDR3nt: TGTGCCAGCAGCTTGGGGACAGGGGACACTGAAGCTTTCTTT
CDR3aa: CASSLGTGDTEAFF

abundance: .
d_gene: TRBD2
v_gene: TRBV4-1
j_gene: TRBJ2-7
CDR3nt: TGCGCCAGCAGCCAGATAGCGGGGGTTTCCTACGAGCAGTACTTC
CDR3aa: CASSQIAGVSYEQYF

abundance: few
d_gene: .
v_gene: TRBV3-1/TRBV3-2
j_gene: TRBJ1-5
CDR3nt: TGTGCCAGCAGCCAGCGGGGGGTAGTCGATCAGCCCCAGCATTTT
CDR3aa: CASSQRGVVDQPQHF

abundance: .
d_gene: TRBD1
v_gene: TRBV5-1
j_gene: TRBJ2-1
CDR3nt: TGCGCCAGCAGCATCCTGACAGGGGGCATGAATGAGCAGTTCTTC
CDR3aa: CASSILTGGMNEQFF